The 28 T cell receptor beta chains below come from one sample, sequenced in a study of blood T cell repertoires in COVID-19. Method: immunoSEQ multiplex PCR; TCRdb's copy keeps in-frame clones and lacks some. This table holds fewer than 300,000 clones, 85% found once. Sample: PBMCs or T cells enriched from blood (not recorded which). These TCRs come from a woman in her 50s who had recovered from COVID-19.

The chain joins TRBV11-2 to TRBJ2-7; D remains unclear. The CDR3 is 14 residues long. The V gene's germline CDR1 is SGHAT and CDR2 FQNNGV. The V and J ends lost 1 base and 2 bases respectively, with 9 bases between them. CDR3 in amino acids: CASSLALVPYEQYF. The DNA for the CDR3 is TGTGCCAGCAGCTTAGCGCTAGTCCCCTACGAGCAGTACTTC.

The rearrangement joins TRBV29-1 to TRBJ2-7; D uncertain. The V gene lost 3 bases and the J gene lost 2 bases, with 8 bases spanning the gap. CDR3 length equals 12 residues. Per germline, CDR1 SQVTM and CDR2 ANQGSEA. The CDR3 region is CSVEVRAYEQYF. CDR3 nucleotides: TGCAGCGTTGAGGTCCGGGCCTACGAGCAGTACTTC.

The chain uses TRBV9 and TRBJ1-2, with 11 positions matching TRBD1. Germline V gene lookup returns CDR1 SGDLS and CDR2 YYNGEE. The CDR3 sequence is 15 residues long. Trimming removed 3 bases from V and 4 bases from J; junction bases left unmatched: 5. The CDR3 bases are TGTGCCAGCAGCGCCCGGGACAGGGGGGCCTATGGCTACACCTTC. Its translation is CASSARDRGAYGYTF.

The chain employs TRBV7-8 and TRBJ1-6; the match to TRBD1 covers 8 bases. Germline V gene sequence: CDR1 SGHVS, CDR2 FQNEAQ. The CDR3 runs 16 residues. Trimming at V came to 0 bases and at J to 10 bases, leaving 8 bases not matched to a gene. This chain's CDR3 is CASSLATTGGFSPLHF. In DNA, the CDR3 is TGTGCCAGCAGCTTAGCGACTACAGGGGGATTCTCACCCCTCCACTTT. Based on the CDR3 plus reference TRBV7-8 and TRBJ1-6, the full variable domain is GAGVSQSPRYKVAKRGQDVALRCDPISGHVSLFWYQQALGQGPEFLTYFQNEAQLDKSGLPSDRFFAERPEGSVSTLKIQRTQQEDSAVYLCASSLATTGGFSPLHFGNGTRLTVT.

The chain uses TRBV30 and TRBJ2-7; TRBD1 agrees at 8 bases. In germline, CDR1 is GTSNPN, CDR2 SVGIG (reference sequence). CDR3 length: 11 residues. Trimming took 4 bases from V and 11 from J; bases not matched to a gene: 7. As DNA, the CDR3 is TGTGCCTGGACAGGGGGCCGTTCGAAGTACTTC. It codes for CAWTGGRSKYF. Together with reference TRBV30 and TRBJ2-7, the CDR3 gives the full variable domain: SQTIHQWPATLVQPVGSPLSLECTVEGTSNPNLYWYRQAAGRGLQLLFYSVGIGQISSEVPQNLSASRPQDRQFILSSKKLLLSDSGFYLCAWTGGRSKYFGPGTRLTVT.

The chain links TRBV7-2 to TRBJ1-1; 7 bases line up with TRBD1. The V gene's germline CDR1 is SGHTA and CDR2 FQGNSA. The CDR3 totals 15 residues. With 3 bases clipped from V and 1 base from J, the junction kept 5 bases outside the gene matches. The CDR3 sequence: CASSLYRGWNTEAFF. Here the CDR3 DNA reads TGTGCCAGCAGCTTGTACAGGGGCTGGAACACTGAAGCTTTCTTT.

The CDR3 bases are TGCGCCAGCAGCCAAGATCGGACAGGTGCTAGCTCCTACGAGCAGTACTTC. Encoded protein: CASSQDRTGASSYEQYF. The chain employs TRBV4-1 and TRBJ2-7; 7 nucleotides agree with TRBD1. Trimming took 0 bases from V and 0 from J; bases not matched to a gene: 8. Germline V gene data show CDR1 as MGHRA and CDR2 as YSYEKL. The CDR3 covers 17 residues.

The chain links TRBV24-1 to TRBJ2-2; TRBD1 matches at 11 bases. Trimming at V came to 4 bases and at J to 3 bases, leaving 3 bases not matched to a gene. The CDR3 loop spans 16 amino acids. Germline CDR1 KGHDR, CDR2 SFDVKD. The CDR3 loop is CATSDWTGGDTGELFF. The CDR3 DNA reads TGTGCCACCAGTGACTGGACAGGGGGCGACACCGGGGAGCTGTTTTTT.

The chain employs TRBV4-1 and TRBJ1-5; D not certain. Germline CDR1 MGHRA, CDR2 YSYEKL. The CDR3 is 18 residues long. V gave up 3 bases and J gave up 1 base, with 19 bases separating them. The CDR3 is CASSHGILSVHSNQPQHF. The CDR3 DNA sequence: TGCGCCAGCAGCCACGGTATATTGAGCGTCCACAGCAATCAGCCCCAGCATTTT.

The chain has TRBV19 and TRBJ2-1; the match to TRBD1 covers 7 bases. The CDR3 totals 17 residues. The germline V gene has CDR1 LNHDA and CDR2 SQIVND (reference sequence). The ends lost 3 bases at V and 0 bases at J; junction bases unmatched: 8. CDR3 amino acids: CASSMGDRLSSYNEQFF. Written as DNA, the CDR3 is TGTGCCAGTAGTATGGGGGACAGATTGAGCTCCTACAATGAGCAGTTCTTC.

The V call is TRBV4-2, the J call TRBJ1-6, with 7 positions matching TRBD1. Germline lookup yields CDR1 LGHNA and CDR2 YNFKEQ. The V and J ends lost 0 bases and 7 bases, in that order; junction bases with no gene match: 3. The CDR3 spans 15 residues. The CDR3 DNA follows: TGTGCCAGCAGCCAAGAACAGGGGCGGAATTCACCCCTCCACTTT. It yields the protein CASSQEQGRNSPLHF.

This chain links TRBV6-6 with TRBJ2-3, with TRBD1 matching over 7 bases. There are 15 residues in the CDR3. Germline values: CDR1 MNHNY, CDR2 SVGAGI (reference sequence). V was clipped by 2 bases and J by 1 base; unmatched bases: 3. Written as DNA, the CDR3 is TGTGCCAGCAGTTACCTCGGGACAGGCACAGATACGCAGTATTTT. It specifies CASSYLGTGTDTQYF.

V is TRBV10-3 and J is TRBJ2-1; 10 bases agree with TRBD1. The V segment lost 3 bases and the J segment 5 bases; nucleotides outside the gene matches: 16. CDR3 length equals 19 residues. CDR1 ENHRY and CDR2 SYGVKD come from the germline V gene. The CDR3 sequence: CAISDLVGGRGTGDNEQFF. The CDR3 DNA follows: TGTGCCATCAGTGACCTCGTGGGTGGTAGAGGGACAGGGGACAATGAGCAGTTCTTC.

The V call is TRBV30, the J call TRBJ2-7, with TRBD2 as a possible D gene (6 bases). Trimming pared 2 bases from V and 5 bases from J, leaving 19 bases between. The CDR3 is 15 amino acids. In germline, CDR1 is GTSNPN, CDR2 SVGIG (reference sequence). CDR3 protein: CAWSLKGGLGDEQYF. The CDR3 nucleotides read TGTGCCTGGAGTTTAAAGGGAGGTCTTGGGGACGAGCAGTACTTC.

J is TRBJ2-5 and V is TRBV27; the match to TRBD1 covers 9 bases. J lost 9 bases, V lost 4 bases, and 9 bases had no gene match. From germline, CDR1 is MNHEY and CDR2 SMNVEV (reference sequence). The CDR3 has 14 amino acids. CDR3 coding DNA: TGTGCCAGCAGTTACGGACAGGGGCTCGGAGCCCAGTACTTC. Amino acids: CASSYGQGLGAQYF.

This chain connects TRBV2 to TRBJ1-5; perhaps TRBD1 as D (6 bases). The ends were cut back, 6 bases at V and 5 bases at J, with 11 bases in the middle. Germline V gene lookup returns CDR1 SNHLY and CDR2 FYNNEI. The CDR3 has 13 amino acids. The CDR3 loop is CASSRGVDQPQHF. The CDR3 nucleotides read TGTGCCAGCAGCAGGGGTGTGGATCAGCCCCAGCATTTT.

This chain connects TRBV19 to TRBJ1-5; 9 positions match TRBD1. Trimming cost V 4 bases and J 6 bases; bases outside gene matches: 13. CDR1 is LNHDA and CDR2 is SQIVND in the germline V gene (reference sequence). The CDR3 length is 17 residues. CDR3 DNA sequence: TGTGCCAGTAGTAAACTCCCCGGGACAGGGAAAAGTCAGCCCCAGCATTTT. Protein sequence: CASSKLPGTGKSQPQHF.

This chain connects TRBV9 to TRBJ1-5; no reliable D call. CDR1 and CDR2 (germline): SGDLS, YYNGEE. With 4 bases removed from V and 4 bases from J, the gap between germline ends came to 9 bases. This CDR3 comprises 13 residues. The CDR3 loop is CASSPDSNQPQHF. The DNA of the CDR3 is TGTGCCAGCAGCCCGGACTCGAATCAGCCCCAGCATTTT.

V is TRBV5-1 and J is TRBJ2-1; 8 bases fit TRBD2. Germline assignment: CDR1 SGHRS and CDR2 YFSETQ. CDR3 size: 14 residues. Trimming took 4 bases from V and 4 from J; bases not matched to a gene: 4. The CDR3 bases are TGCGCCAGCAGCCCGGGGGGGCTTTACAATGAGCAGTTCTTC. Its protein product is CASSPGGLYNEQFF.

This clone was observed once. The chain employs TRBV7-2 and TRBJ1-4; 7 bases fit TRBD1. Germline V gene lookup returns CDR1 SGHTA and CDR2 FQGNSA. This CDR3 is built from 14 residues. The junction had 8 bases not matched to a gene; V was cut back by 5 bases and J by 8 bases. The CDR3 DNA sequence: TGTGCCAGCAGCCCGACAGGGTTACGGGAAAAACTGTTTTTT. As protein: CASSPTGLREKLFF.

The chain employs TRBV5-1 and TRBJ2-7, with TRBD1 identical over 7 bases. The CDR3 covers 15 residues. V shed 0 bases and J 2 bases; nucleotides not matched to a gene: 5. CDR1 is SGHRS and CDR2 is YFSETQ in the germline V gene. The CDR3 here is CASSLVPGQPYEQYF. The CDR3, as DNA: TGCGCCAGCAGCTTGGTTCCGGGACAGCCCTACGAGCAGTACTTC.

This chain joins TRBV5-1 and TRBJ2-6; D gene ambiguous. V lost 3 bases and J 1 base, leaving 8 bases between the germline ends. Germline lookup yields CDR1 SGHRS and CDR2 YFSETQ. The CDR3 totals 15 residues. The CDR3 is CASSSPQSGANVLTF. CDR3 nucleotides: TGCGCCAGCAGCTCACCCCAGTCTGGGGCCAACGTCCTGACTTTC.

The rearrangement uses TRBV5-1 and TRBJ1-1, with a tentative D call TRBD1 (6 bases). Germline assignment: CDR1 SGHRS and CDR2 YFSETQ. The CDR3 has 14 amino acids. The germline V and J ends were trimmed by 4 bases and 4 bases, with 14 bases remaining between them. CDR3 protein: CASSRETGRTEAFF. The DNA of the CDR3 is TGCGCCAGCAGCCGCGAAACAGGGCGCACTGAAGCTTTCTTT.

This sequence joins TRBV6-1 and TRBJ1-6; D is undetermined. Germline loops: CDR1 MNHNS, CDR2 SASEGT. The CDR3 has 14 residues. The V gene lost 2 bases and the J gene lost 9 bases, with 11 bases spanning the gap. CDR3 DNA: TGTGCCAGCAGTGAATCGGCTACAGTTTCACCCCTCCACTTT. Translating it yields CASSESATVSPLHF.

The chain employs TRBV27 and TRBJ2-1; a weak D match, TRBD1 (5 bases). This CDR3 spans 13 amino acids. Deletions cut 6 bases from V and 4 bases from J, with 10 bases between. The germline CDR1 and CDR2 sequences are MNHEY and SMNVEV (reference sequence). This chain's CDR3 is CASRDPGYNEQFF. The CDR3 DNA follows: TGTGCCAGCAGGGACCCAGGGTACAATGAGCAGTTCTTC.

The gene calls are TRBV5-4 and TRBJ2-5; 10 positions match TRBD2. Germline V gene data show CDR1 as SGHNT and CDR2 as YYREEE (reference sequence). Unmatched junction bases numbered 5, after V lost 4 bases and J lost 5 bases. The CDR3 length is 14 residues. The CDR3 DNA is TGTGCCAGCAGCCCTTTGACTAGCGGGGAGACCCAGTACTTC. Its translation is CASSPLTSGETQYF. The full variable domain, with the rest looked up from reference TRBV5-4 and TRBJ2-5, is ETGVTQSPTHLIKTRGQQVTLRCSSQSGHNTVSWYQQALGQGPQFIFQYYREEENGRGNFPPRFSGLQFPNYSSELNVNALELDDSALYLCASSPLTSGETQYFGPGTRLLVL.

The CDR3 DNA reads TGTGCCAGCAGCTTACAGGAGAACACTGAAGCTTTCTTT. Translated, it gives CASSLQENTEAFF. This chain joins TRBV7-3 and TRBJ1-1; D is ambiguous. V was shortened by 2 bases and J by 1 base, with 5 bases between the two germline ends. The CDR3 length is 13 residues. Germline V gives CDR1 SGHTA, CDR2 FQGTGA. The full variable domain, in which reference TRBV7-3 and TRBJ1-1 provide the parts outside the CDR3, is GAGVSQTPSNKVTEKGKYVELRCDPISGHTALYWYRQSLGQGPEFLIYFQGTGAADDSGLPNDRFFAVRPEGSVSTLKIQRTERGDSAVYLCASSLQENTEAFFGQGTRLTVV.

This clone appeared a single time. The chain has TRBV9 and TRBJ1-2; D gene unclear. In germline, CDR1 is SGDLS, CDR2 YYNGEE. With 4 bases removed from V and 0 bases from J, the gap between germline ends came to 13 bases. The CDR3 has 15 amino acids. Written as DNA, the CDR3 is TGTGCCAGCAGCCCCTATGACGGGGCTAACTATGGCTACACCTTC. Translation gives CASSPYDGANYGYTF. Variable domain in full (rest from reference TRBV9 and TRBJ1-2): DSGVTQTPKHLITATGQRVTLRCSPRSGDLSVYWYQQSLDQGLQFLIQYYNGEERAKGNILERFSAQQFPDLHSELNLSSLELGDSALYFCASSPYDGANYGYTFGSGTRLTVV.